There are a few counts of the clone carrying this TCR beta chain. The target antigen is unknown. PCR was performed using 60 Vbeta and 13 Jbeta primers. This table comes from immunoSEQ multiplex PCR, and its TCRdb copy is limited to in-frame clones, with some not included. The sample consists of about 210,000 clones, more than 75% of them appearing once. The germline V gene encodes CDR1 GTSNPN and CDR2 SVGIG (reference sequence). The CDR3 spans 15 residues. The V segment lost 3 bases and the J segment 4 bases; nucleotides outside the gene matches: 8. The data are from a study of cytomegalovirus exposure and HLA in healthy donors. General observations from the study: The study flagged about 160 TCR beta chains as cytomegalovirus-associated. Some 17,000 TCR beta sequences were associated with HLA alleles at 0.05 false discovery rate in a later analysis. DRB1 had the most TCR associations and HLA-C the fewest, a later analysis found, with rates varying by HLA locus.

The source of this sequence is a man aged 35 to 55 in good health and CMV-seropositive. Specimen: PBMCs. The chain links TRBV30 to TRBJ2-3, with TRBD1 matching 9 bases. Here the CDR3 DNA reads TGTGCCTGGAGAAAGAAGGGACAGGGTGCAGATACGCAGTATTTT. Its protein product is CAWRKKGQGADTQYF. The whole variable domain, remainder taken from reference TRBV30 and TRBJ2-3, is SQTIHQWPATLVQPVGSPLSLECTVEGTSNPNLYWYRQAAGRGLQLLFYSVGIGQISSEVPQNLSASRPQDRQFILSSKKLLLSDSGFYLCAWRKKGQGADTQYFGPGTRLTVL.